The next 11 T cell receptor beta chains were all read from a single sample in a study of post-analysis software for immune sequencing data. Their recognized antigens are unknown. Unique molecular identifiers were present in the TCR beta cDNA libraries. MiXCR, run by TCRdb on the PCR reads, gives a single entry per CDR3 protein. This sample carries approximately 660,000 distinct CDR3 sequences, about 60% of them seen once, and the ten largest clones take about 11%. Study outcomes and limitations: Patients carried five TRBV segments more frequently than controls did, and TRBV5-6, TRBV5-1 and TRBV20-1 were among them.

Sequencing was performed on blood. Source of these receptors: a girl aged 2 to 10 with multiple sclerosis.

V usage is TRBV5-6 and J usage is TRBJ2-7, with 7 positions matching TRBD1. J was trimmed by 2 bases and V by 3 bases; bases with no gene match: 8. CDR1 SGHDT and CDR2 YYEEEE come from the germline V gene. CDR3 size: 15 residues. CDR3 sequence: CASSSGQRHAYEQYF. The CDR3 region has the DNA TGTGCCAGCAGCTCGGGACAGCGTCATGCCTACGAGCAGTACTTC.

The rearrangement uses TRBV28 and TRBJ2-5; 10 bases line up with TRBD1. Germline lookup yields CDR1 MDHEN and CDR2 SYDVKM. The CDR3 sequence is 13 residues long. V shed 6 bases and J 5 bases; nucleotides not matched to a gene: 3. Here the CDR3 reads CASRTGGAETQYF. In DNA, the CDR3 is TGTGCCAGCAGGACAGGGGGCGCGGAGACCCAGTACTTC.

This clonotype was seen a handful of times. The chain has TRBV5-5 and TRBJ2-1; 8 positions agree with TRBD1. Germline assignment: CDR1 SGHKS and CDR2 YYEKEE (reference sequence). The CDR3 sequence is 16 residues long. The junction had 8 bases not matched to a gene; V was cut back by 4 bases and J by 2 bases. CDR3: CASSLTGDPTYNEQFF. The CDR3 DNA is TGTGCCAGCAGCCTGACAGGGGACCCAACCTACAATGAGCAGTTCTTC.

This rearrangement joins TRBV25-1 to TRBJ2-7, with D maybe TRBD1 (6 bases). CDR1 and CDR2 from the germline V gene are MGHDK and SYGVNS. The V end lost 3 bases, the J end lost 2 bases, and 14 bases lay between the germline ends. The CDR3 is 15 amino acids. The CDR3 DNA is TGTGCCAGCAGTGACCACAGGGCACCCACCTACGAGCAGTACTTC. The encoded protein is CASSDHRAPTYEQYF.

The CDR3 DNA follows: TGCGCCAGCAGCTTTCAAGGGGGGACATCCTACAATGAGCAGTTCTTC. It specifies CASSFQGGTSYNEQFF. J is TRBJ2-1 and V is TRBV5-1; D is perhaps TRBD1 or TRBD2 (6 bases each). Deletions cut 2 bases from V and 1 base from J, with 13 bases between. Germline V gene lookup returns CDR1 SGHRS and CDR2 YFSETQ. This CDR3 contains 16 residues.

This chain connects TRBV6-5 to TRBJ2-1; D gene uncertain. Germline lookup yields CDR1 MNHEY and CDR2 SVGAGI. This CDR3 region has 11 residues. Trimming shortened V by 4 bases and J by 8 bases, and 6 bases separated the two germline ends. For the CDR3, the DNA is TGTGCCAGCAGTTCACGGGATGAGCAGTTCTTC. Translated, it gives CASSSRDEQFF.

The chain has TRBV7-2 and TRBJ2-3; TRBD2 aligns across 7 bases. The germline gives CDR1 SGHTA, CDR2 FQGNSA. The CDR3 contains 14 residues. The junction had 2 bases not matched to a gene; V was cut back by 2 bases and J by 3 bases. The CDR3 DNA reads TGTGCCAGCAGCTTACAAGCGGGGACAGATACGCAGTATTTT. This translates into CASSLQAGTDTQYF.

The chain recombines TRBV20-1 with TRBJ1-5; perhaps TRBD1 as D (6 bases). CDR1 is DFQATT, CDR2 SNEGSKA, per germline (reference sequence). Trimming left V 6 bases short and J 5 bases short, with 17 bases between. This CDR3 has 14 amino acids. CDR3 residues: CSAFEGGSYQPQHF. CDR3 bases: TGCAGTGCCTTTGAGGGGGGGTCCTATCAGCCCCAGCATTTT.

CDR3 DNA: TGTGCCAGCAGTGTTCTCCGCTCTGGGGCCAACGTCCTGACTTTC. Translating it yields CASSVLRSGANVLTF. V usage is TRBV6-1 and J usage is TRBJ2-6; no clear D gene. This CDR3 is built from 15 residues. Germline lookup yields CDR1 MNHNS and CDR2 SASEGT. The V end lost 4 bases, the J end lost 0 bases, and 7 bases lay between the germline ends.

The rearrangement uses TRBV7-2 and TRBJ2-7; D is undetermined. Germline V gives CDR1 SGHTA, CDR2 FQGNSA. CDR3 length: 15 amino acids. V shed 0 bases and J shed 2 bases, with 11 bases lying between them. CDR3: CASSLASGGTYEQYF. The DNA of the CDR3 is TGTGCCAGCAGCTTAGCGTCGGGCGGTACCTACGAGCAGTACTTC.

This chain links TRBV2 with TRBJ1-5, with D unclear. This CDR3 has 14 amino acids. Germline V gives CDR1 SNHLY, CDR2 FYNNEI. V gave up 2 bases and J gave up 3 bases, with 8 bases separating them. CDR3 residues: CASSERQNNQPQHF. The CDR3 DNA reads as TGTGCCAGCAGTGAACGTCAGAACAATCAGCCCCAGCATTTT. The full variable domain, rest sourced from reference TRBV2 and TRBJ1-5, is EPEVTQTPSHQVTQMGQEVILRCVPISNHLYFYWYRQILGQKVEFLVSFYNNEISEKSEIFDDQFSVERPDGSNFTLKIRSTKLEDSAMYFCASSERQNNQPQHFGDGTRLSIL.